Shown below are 5 T cell receptor beta chains from a single sample sequenced in a study of blood T cell repertoires in COVID-19. The table came from immunoSEQ multiplex PCR; TCRdb's copy has only in-frame clones and leaves some out. Of about 49,000 clones listed, about 85% are singletons. What was sequenced was peripheral blood. These receptors all stem from a human donor in a cohort sampled during active COVID-19.

The CDR3 here is CASSRSPGQGFYEQYF. Here the CDR3 DNA reads TGTGCCAGCAGTCGTTCGCCGGGACAGGGTTTCTACGAGCAGTACTTC. The chain recombines TRBV3-1 (or the pseudogene TRBV3-2) with TRBJ2-7; 9 bases line up with TRBD1. CDR1 is LGHDT and CDR2 is YNNKEL in the germline V gene (reference sequence). V shed 6 bases, J shed 3 bases, and the junction held 12 bases outside the gene matches. The CDR3 runs to 16 residues.

This clone was seen a single time. The gene calls are TRBV6-5 and TRBJ2-2; D remains unclear. Per the germline V gene, CDR1 is MNHEY and CDR2 is SVGAGI. V lost 0 bases, J lost 6 bases, and 5 bases lay in between. The length of the CDR3 is 13 residues. DNA of the CDR3: TGTGCCAGCAGTTACTCGCGGTCCGGGGAGCTGTTTTTT. It is translated as CASSYSRSGELFF.

The J gene is TRBJ2-7, the V gene TRBV27; 7 nucleotides line up with TRBD2. The CDR3 extends over 14 amino acids. Unmatched junction bases numbered 7, after V lost 3 bases and J lost 5 bases. Germline V lookup: CDR1 MNHEY, CDR2 SMNVEV (reference sequence). This chain's CDR3 is CASSLGAGSDEQYF. CDR3 nucleotide sequence: TGTGCCAGCAGTTTGGGAGCGGGATCAGACGAGCAGTACTTC.

The chain couples TRBV6-5 to TRBJ2-7; 9 positions agree with TRBD1. The J segment lost 7 bases and the V segment lost 6 bases, leaving 10 bases of the junction unmatched. The CDR3 loop spans 14 amino acids. Germline V lookup: CDR1 MNHEY, CDR2 SVGAGI. The CDR3 sequence: CASRQDRGFLEQYF. The DNA for the CDR3 is TGTGCCAGCAGACAGGACAGGGGATTCCTTGAGCAGTACTTC.

The chain joins TRBV28 to TRBJ1-3; D might be TRBD1 (5 bases). The CDR3 has 15 amino acids. Per germline, CDR1 MDHEN and CDR2 SYDVKM. The V end was cut by 6 bases, the J end by 0 bases, with 12 bases between. As DNA, the CDR3 is TGTGCCAGCAGAGGGGATACCCGCTCTGGAAACACCATATATTTT. Translation gives CASRGDTRSGNTIYF.